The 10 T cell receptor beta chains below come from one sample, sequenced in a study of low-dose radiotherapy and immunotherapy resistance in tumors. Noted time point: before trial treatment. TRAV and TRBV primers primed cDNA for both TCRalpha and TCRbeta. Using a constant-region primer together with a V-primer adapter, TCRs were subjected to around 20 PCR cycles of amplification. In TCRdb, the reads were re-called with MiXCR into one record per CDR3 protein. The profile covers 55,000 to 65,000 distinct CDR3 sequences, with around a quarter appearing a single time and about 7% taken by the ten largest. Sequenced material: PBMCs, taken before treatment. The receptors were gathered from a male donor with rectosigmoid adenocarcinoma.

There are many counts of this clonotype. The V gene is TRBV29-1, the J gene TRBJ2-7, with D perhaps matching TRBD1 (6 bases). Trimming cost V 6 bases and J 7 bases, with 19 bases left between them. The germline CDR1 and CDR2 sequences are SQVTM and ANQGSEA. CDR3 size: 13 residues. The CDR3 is CSVRGSFGGEQYF. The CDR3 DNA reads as TGCAGCGTCAGGGGATCGTTTGGGGGAGAGCAGTACTTC.

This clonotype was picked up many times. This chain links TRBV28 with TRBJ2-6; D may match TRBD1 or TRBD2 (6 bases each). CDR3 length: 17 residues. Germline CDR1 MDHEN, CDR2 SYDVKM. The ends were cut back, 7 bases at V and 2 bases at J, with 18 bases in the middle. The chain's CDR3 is CASTIIGGGPGANVLTF. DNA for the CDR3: TGTGCCAGCACCATTATCGGAGGGGGGCCTGGGGCCAACGTCCTGACTTTC.

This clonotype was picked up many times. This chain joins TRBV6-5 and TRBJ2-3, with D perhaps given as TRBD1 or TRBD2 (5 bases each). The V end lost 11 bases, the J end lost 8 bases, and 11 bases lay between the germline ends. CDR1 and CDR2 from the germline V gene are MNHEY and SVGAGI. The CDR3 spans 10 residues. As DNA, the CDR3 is TGTGCCTCAGGGAGCGGTACGCAGTATTTT. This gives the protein CASGSGTQYF.

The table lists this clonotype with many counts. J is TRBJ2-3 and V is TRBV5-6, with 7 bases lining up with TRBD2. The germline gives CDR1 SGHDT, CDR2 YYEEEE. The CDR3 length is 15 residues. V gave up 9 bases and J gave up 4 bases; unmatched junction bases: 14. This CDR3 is CATEGKGGSADTQYF. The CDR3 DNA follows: TGTGCCACCGAAGGCAAAGGCGGGAGCGCAGATACGCAGTATTTT.

The CDR3 bases are TGTGCCAGCAGTTACAAACAACGAACTGAAGCTTTCTTT. As protein: CASSYKQRTEAFF. The chain couples TRBV28 to TRBJ1-1; D call uncertain. V lost 4 bases, J lost 5 bases, and 11 bases lay in between. The CDR3 is 13 residues long. The germline gives CDR1 MDHEN, CDR2 SYDVKM.

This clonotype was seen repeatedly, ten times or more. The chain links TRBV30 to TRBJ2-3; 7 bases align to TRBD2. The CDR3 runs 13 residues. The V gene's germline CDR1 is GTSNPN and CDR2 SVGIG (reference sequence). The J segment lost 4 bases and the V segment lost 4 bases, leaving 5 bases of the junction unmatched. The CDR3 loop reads CAWTGAGADTQYF. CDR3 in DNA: TGTGCCTGGACTGGGGCGGGGGCAGATACGCAGTATTTT.

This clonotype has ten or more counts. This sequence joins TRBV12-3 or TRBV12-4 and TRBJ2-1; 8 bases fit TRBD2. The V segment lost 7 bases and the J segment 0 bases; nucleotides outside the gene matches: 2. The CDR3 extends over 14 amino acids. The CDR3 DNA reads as TGTGCCAGCATAACTAGCGGCTCCTACAATGAGCAGTTCTTC. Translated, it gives CASITSGSYNEQFF.

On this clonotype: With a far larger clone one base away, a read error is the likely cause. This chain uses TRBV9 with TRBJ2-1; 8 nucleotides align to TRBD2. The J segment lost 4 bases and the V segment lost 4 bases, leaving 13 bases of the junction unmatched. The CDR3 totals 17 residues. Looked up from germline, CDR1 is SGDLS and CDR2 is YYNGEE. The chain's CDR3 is CASSRDIGTRAYNEQFF. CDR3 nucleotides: TGTGCCAGCAGCAGAGATATCGGGACTAGAGCTTACAATGAGCAGTTCTTC.

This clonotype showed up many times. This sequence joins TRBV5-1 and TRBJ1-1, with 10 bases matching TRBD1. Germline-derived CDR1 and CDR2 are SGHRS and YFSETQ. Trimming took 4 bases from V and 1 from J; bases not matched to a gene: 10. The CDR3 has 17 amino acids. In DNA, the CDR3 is TGCGCCAGCAGCGCCCACGACAGGGGGCAAGCGAACACTGAAGCTTTCTTT. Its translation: CASSAHDRGQANTEAFF.

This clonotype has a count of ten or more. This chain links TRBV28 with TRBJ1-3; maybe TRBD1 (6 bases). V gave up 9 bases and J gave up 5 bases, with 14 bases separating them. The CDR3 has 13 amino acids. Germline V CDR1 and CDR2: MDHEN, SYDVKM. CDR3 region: CASWGGGRNTIYF. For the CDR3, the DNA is TGTGCCAGTTGGGGGGGCGGAAGAAACACCATATATTTT.